This passage covers 10 T cell receptor beta chains from one sample sequenced in a study of shared clonotypes between healthy human individuals (dated by TCRdb to 2019 to 2021). The receptor library was made with the immunoSEQ multiplex PCR assay. Entries here come from immuneACCESS through TCRdb and include only in-frame sequences with V and J called. Some clones fail to appear in such tables; in the studies checked, an unresolved V gene covers under half of the shortfall, and the cause of the remainder is unknown. This sample has approximately 2.3 million clones in its table, and approximately 95% of those were observed once. Of the sample, under 0.45% is held by the ten largest clones. The sample consisted of naive CD4+ T cells from PBMCs. Taken with the paper, the label for cell subset or site translates to: CD45RA+ positively selected. These receptor sequences come from a man in his late teens or twenties in good health. Some clones in this sample may be carry-over from other donors' samples.

The chain uses TRBV30 and TRBJ2-6; 9 bases agree with TRBD1. The germline V gene encodes CDR1 GTSNPN and CDR2 SVGIG (reference sequence). The CDR3 is 19 amino acids. V lost 3 bases to trimming and J lost 4 bases; unmatched junction nucleotides: 16. The CDR3 here is CAWRVGTGFLGSGANVLTF. The CDR3 DNA sequence: TGTGCCTGGAGGGTCGGGACAGGGTTTTTGGGTTCCGGGGCCAACGTCCTGACTTTC.

In DNA form, the CDR3 reads TGTGCCAGCAGCGCTGGGACAGGGGGCTTTCGGCCTGGAAAACTGTTTTTT. As protein: CASSAGTGGFRPGKLFF. The chain recombines TRBV28 with TRBJ1-4, with 12 bases aligning to TRBD1. J gave up 10 bases and V 6 bases, and 15 bases lay outside the gene matches. The CDR3 runs 17 residues. Germline V CDR1 and CDR2: MDHEN, SYDVKM.

The V and J genes are TRBV29-1 and TRBJ2-5; D may be TRBD1 (6 bases). This CDR3 has 13 residues. Germline loops: CDR1 SQVTM, CDR2 ANQGSEA. V lost 1 base to trimming and J lost 5 bases, with 11 bases between them. The chain's CDR3 is CSVEVTGSETQYF. CDR3 nucleotides: TGCAGCGTTGAAGTGACAGGTAGTGAGACCCAGTACTTC.

Points on this clone: Within the sample, other DNA sequences also encode this same CDR3. This CDR3 reads CASSLALGYTEAFF. CDR3 in DNA: TGTGCCAGCAGCTTAGCGCTAGGGTACACTGAAGCTTTCTTT. The chain carries TRBV7-2 and TRBJ1-1; no clear D. This CDR3 region has 14 residues. Trimming cost V 0 bases and J 3 bases, with 8 bases left between them. Germline V gives CDR1 SGHTA, CDR2 FQGNSA.

The chain combines TRBV5-1 with TRBJ2-5; 9 bases are shared with TRBD2. CDR1 and CDR2 (germline): SGHRS, YFSETQ. The V and J ends lost 4 bases and 1 base, in that order; junction bases with no gene match: 11. The CDR3 length is 17 residues. CDR3 sequence (DNA): TGCGCCAGCAGCCCGACAGGACTAGCGATCACCCAAGAGACCCAGTACTTC. As protein: CASSPTGLAITQETQYF.

Written as DNA, the CDR3 is TGTGCCAGCAGTGGGCTTCGGGGCGTAGATACGCAGTATTTT. Translating it yields CASSGLRGVDTQYF. The chain employs TRBV6-1 and TRBJ2-3; D may match TRBD1 or TRBD2 (5 bases each). V was shortened by 4 bases and J by 5 bases, with 13 bases between the two germline ends. The CDR3 runs to 14 residues. Germline loops: CDR1 MNHNS, CDR2 SASEGT.

The V gene is TRBV7-8, the J gene TRBJ2-7; perhaps TRBD1 as D (6 bases). V dropped 5 bases and J dropped 2 bases, with 13 bases sitting between them. The germline V gene encodes CDR1 SGHVS and CDR2 FQNEAQ. This CDR3 is built from 14 residues. The CDR3 here is CASSPGVRAYEQYF. The CDR3 DNA is TGTGCCAGCAGCCCAGGGGTCAGGGCCTACGAGCAGTACTTC.

This sequence joins TRBV6-5 and TRBJ1-2; 7 bases are shared with TRBD1. V shed 2 bases and J 7 bases; nucleotides not matched to a gene: 7. Looked up from germline, CDR1 is MNHEY and CDR2 is SVGAGI. The CDR3 covers 14 residues. CDR3 coding DNA: TGTGCCAGCAGTTACGACAGGGAATTGAGTGGCTACACCTTC. Amino acid sequence: CASSYDRELSGYTF.

Concerning this clone: This sample also contains other DNA sequences that code for the same CDR3. This sequence joins TRBV7-2 and TRBJ1-3; D is uncertain. CDR1 SGHTA and CDR2 FQGNSA come from the germline V gene. Trimming stripped 5 bases from V and 2 bases from J, with 10 bases between. This CDR3 region has 14 residues. CDR3 amino acids: CASSQGGPGNTIYF. The CDR3 DNA follows: TGTGCCAGCAGCCAAGGAGGGCCTGGAAACACCATATATTTT.

Regarding this clone: Other DNA sequences of this sample code for an identical CDR3. The chain has TRBV28 and TRBJ1-5; D is undetermined. V was pared by 3 bases and J by 6 bases, with 6 bases between. The CDR3 is made up of 12 amino acids. Looked up from germline, CDR1 is MDHEN and CDR2 is SYDVKM. CDR3 sequence: CASSLLVQPQHF. CDR3 DNA: TGTGCCAGCAGTTTGTTAGTTCAGCCCCAGCATTTT.